Below, 15 T cell receptor beta chains from the same sample are listed, as sequenced in a study of T cell responses to AZD1222 COVID-19 vaccine. Sequenced by immunoSEQ multiplex PCR; TCRdb stores in-frame clones only, minus some. The sample yields more than 85,000 clones, 89% seen once. This specimen was peripheral blood, taken 28 days after the second AZD1222 dose. All receptors come from an adult who received the AZD1222 COVID-19 vaccine.

The chain recombines TRBV12-3 or TRBV12-4 with TRBJ1-4; weak D call: TRBD1 (5 bases). V lost 8 bases and J 8 bases, leaving 15 bases between the germline ends. The CDR3 is 13 amino acids. The CDR3: CASGGGDREKLFF. CDR3 in DNA: TGTGCCAGCGGTGGGGGGGATCGAGAAAAACTGTTTTTT.

Worth noting for this clone: This sample includes further DNA sequences coding for the same CDR3. The chain uses TRBV9 and TRBJ2-7; 10 bases line up with TRBD1. Per the germline V gene, CDR1 is SGDLS and CDR2 is YYNGEE. With V trimmed by 2 bases and J by 6 bases, 2 bases remained unmatched. The CDR3 covers 13 residues. CDR3 in DNA: TGTGCCAGCAGCGTGACAGGGGGCGGCGAGCAGTACTTC. Its translation is CASSVTGGGEQYF. Filled out from reference TRBV9 and TRBJ2-7, the complete variable domain reads DSGVTQTPKHLITATGQRVTLRCSPRSGDLSVYWYQQSLDQGLQFLIQYYNGEERAKGNILERFSAQQFPDLHSELNLSSLELGDSALYFCASSVTGGGEQYFGPGTRLTVT.

This clone showed up just once. The rearrangement uses TRBV18 and TRBJ1-5; D uncertain. Trimming shortened V by 1 base and J by 2 bases, and 12 bases separated the two germline ends. Looked up from germline, CDR1 is KGHSH and CDR2 is LQKENI. CDR3 length: 16 residues. In DNA, the CDR3 is TGTGCCAGCTCACCACTTCGGGAGCAGGGCAATCAGCCCCAGCATTTT. It translates to CASSPLREQGNQPQHF.

The CDR3 nucleotides are TGTGCCAGCAGTGTAGCGTTCAGCTCCTACGAGCAGTACTTC. Encoded protein: CASSVAFSSYEQYF. The rearrangement links TRBV7-2 to TRBJ2-7; D perhaps matches TRBD2 (5 bases). Trimming took 6 bases from V and 0 from J, leaving 12 bases between them. CDR3 length: 14 amino acids. The germline V gene has CDR1 SGHTA and CDR2 FQGNSA.

The chain employs TRBV9 and TRBJ2-7; maybe TRBD2 (6 bases). Trimming cost V 1 base and J 2 bases, with 13 bases left between them. The CDR3 spans 15 residues. From germline, CDR1 is SGDLS and CDR2 YYNGEE. CDR3 residues: CASSVSAGSTYEQYF. In DNA, the CDR3 is TGTGCCAGCAGCGTATCGGCGGGATCTACCTACGAGCAGTACTTC.

V gene TRBV6-5 combines with J gene TRBJ1-1; 11 bases align to TRBD1. The germline gives CDR1 MNHEY, CDR2 SVGAGI. The CDR3 runs 15 residues. Trimming took 7 bases from V and 6 from J; bases not matched to a gene: 10. The CDR3 region has the DNA TGTGCCAGCATGATTAGGACAGGGGGCCCACCTGAAGCTTTCTTT. Amino acid sequence: CASMIRTGGPPEAFF.

This clone showed up just once. The V call is TRBV5-1, the J call TRBJ2-7, with D possibly being TRBD2 (6 bases). CDR1 is SGHRS, CDR2 YFSETQ, per germline. V lost 3 bases and J lost 7, with 11 bases in between. The CDR3 is made up of 12 amino acids. CDR3 amino acids: CASSSGTEEQYF. CDR3 DNA sequence: TGCGCCAGCAGCTCCGGGACTGAAGAGCAGTACTTC. Combining the CDR3 with reference TRBV5-1 and TRBJ2-7 gives the whole variable domain KAGVTQTPRYLIKTRGQQVTLSCSPISGHRSVSWYQQTPGQGLQFLFEYFSETQRNKGNFPGRFSGRQFSNSRSEMNVSTLELGDSALYLCASSSGTEEQYFGPGTRLTVT.

The gene calls are TRBV15 and TRBJ2-1; TRBD2 matches 7 bases. Germline assignment: CDR1 LNHNV and CDR2 YYDKDF (reference sequence). The CDR3 is 19 residues long. V lost 3 bases, J lost 7 bases, and 21 bases stayed unmatched. CDR3 nucleotides: TGTGCCACCAGCAGGGGTCTTTTGAGTGGGAGGGCCGCTGGGAATGAGCAGTTCTTC. It is translated as CATSRGLLSGRAAGNEQFF.

In this sample, this clone turned up once. The rearrangement links TRBV4-2 to TRBJ1-1; 8 bases fit TRBD1. The CDR3 has 15 amino acids. The V and J ends lost 4 bases and 2 bases, in that order; junction bases with no gene match: 6. Germline CDR1 LGHNA, CDR2 YNFKEQ. CDR3 in amino acids: CASSPTGTGNTEAFF. The CDR3 bases are TGTGCCAGCAGCCCCACTGGGACAGGCAACACTGAAGCTTTCTTT.

The gene calls are TRBV5-4 and TRBJ1-5; the D is unclear. Trimming removed 1 base from V and 7 bases from J, with 6 bases in between. This CDR3 has 12 residues. Germline CDR1 reads SGHNT; CDR2 reads YYREEE (reference sequence). The CDR3 spells CASSLQGQPQHF. The CDR3 DNA reads TGTGCCAGCAGCTTGCAAGGACAGCCCCAGCATTTT.

The chain has TRBV9 and TRBJ2-3; unclear D gene. V was pared by 0 bases and J by 2 bases, with 10 bases between. This CDR3 has 15 amino acids. Germline V gene sequence: CDR1 SGDLS, CDR2 YYNGEE. CDR3 protein: CASSVAEVNTDTQYF. The CDR3, as DNA: TGTGCCAGCAGCGTAGCGGAAGTAAACACAGATACGCAGTATTTT.

V is TRBV6-2 or TRBV6-3 and J is TRBJ2-1, with TRBD2 as a possible D gene (6 bases). The CDR3 is 14 amino acids. Trimming left V 4 bases short and J 3 bases short, with 10 bases between. Germline CDR1 reads MNHEY; CDR2 reads SVGEGT. DNA of the CDR3: TGTGCCAGCAGTTTGCGGGGTCACTACAATGAGCAGTTCTTC. Its translation: CASSLRGHYNEQFF.

This chain joins TRBV7-3 and TRBJ2-7; 7 bases map to TRBD1. Trimming removed 1 base from V and 0 bases from J; junction bases left unmatched: 3. The CDR3 spans 15 residues. Germline V CDR1 and CDR2: SGHTA, FQGTGA. The CDR3 DNA sequence: TGTGCCAGCAGCTTAAGAGGGGACAGCTCCTACGAGCAGTACTTC. This encodes CASSLRGDSSYEQYF.

The chain has TRBV5-1 and TRBJ2-1; D is perhaps TRBD2 (5 bases). Germline V CDR1 and CDR2: SGHRS, YFSETQ. There are 12 residues in the CDR3. The V and J ends lost 1 base and 8 bases respectively, with 7 bases between them. The CDR3 protein is CASSLRADEQFF. The DNA of the CDR3 is TGCGCCAGCAGCTTGAGAGCGGATGAGCAGTTCTTC.

This sequence joins TRBV2 and TRBJ2-6, with TRBD1 identical over 9 bases. The CDR3 spans 17 residues. V lost 3 bases, J lost 2 bases, and 5 bases stayed unmatched. Germline V gene data show CDR1 as SNHLY and CDR2 as FYNNEI. The CDR3 DNA follows: TGTGCCAGCAGTGACATGACAGGGGGAGCTGGGGCCAACGTCCTGACTTTC. Amino acid sequence: CASSDMTGGAGANVLTF.